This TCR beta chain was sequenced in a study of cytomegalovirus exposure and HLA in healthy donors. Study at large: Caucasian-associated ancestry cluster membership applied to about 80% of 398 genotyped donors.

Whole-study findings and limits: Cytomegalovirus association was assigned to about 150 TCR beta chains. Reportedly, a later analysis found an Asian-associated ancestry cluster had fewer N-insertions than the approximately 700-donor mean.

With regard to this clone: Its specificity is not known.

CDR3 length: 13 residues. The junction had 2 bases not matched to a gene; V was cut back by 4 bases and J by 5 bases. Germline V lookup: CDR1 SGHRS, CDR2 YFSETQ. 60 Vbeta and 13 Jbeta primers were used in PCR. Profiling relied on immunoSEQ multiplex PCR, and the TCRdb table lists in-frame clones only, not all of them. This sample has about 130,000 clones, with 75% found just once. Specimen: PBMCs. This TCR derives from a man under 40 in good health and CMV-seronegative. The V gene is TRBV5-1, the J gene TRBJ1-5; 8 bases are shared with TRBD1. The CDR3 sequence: CASSVQGDQPQHF. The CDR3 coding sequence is TGCGCCAGCAGCGTACAGGGGGATCAGCCCCAGCATTTT.